Each of the 6 T cell receptor beta chains below was sequenced from the same sample in a study of shared clonotypes between healthy human individuals. The data were produced by immunoSEQ multiplex PCR, yet TCRdb's version contains in-frame clones alone and is incomplete. The sample consists of about 480,000 clones, about 80% of them appearing once. Sequencing was performed on PBMCs. Receptors originate from a woman in her forties in good health. Some clones in this sample may be carry-over from other donors' samples.

The rearrangement uses TRBV5-1 and TRBJ1-3; 7 bases map to TRBD1. J gave up 0 bases and V 0 bases, and 6 bases lay outside the gene matches. CDR1 and CDR2 from the germline V gene are SGHRS and YFSETQ. This CDR3 has 17 amino acids. CDR3 nucleotides: TGCGCCAGCAGCTTGGAAGGGACAGCGGTCTCTGGAAACACCATATATTTT. Protein sequence: CASSLEGTAVSGNTIYF.

The J gene is TRBJ2-2, the V gene TRBV4-2; D gene ambiguous. This CDR3 comprises 16 residues. Germline CDR1 and CDR2: LGHNA and YNFKEQ. Trimming stripped 2 bases from V and 3 bases from J, with 13 bases between. The CDR3 is CASSQHRRRDTGELFF. CDR3 nucleotides: TGTGCCAGCAGCCAACATCGCCGAAGGGACACCGGGGAGCTGTTTTTT.

The CDR3 loop reads CASSLASQGEQYF. The CDR3 nucleotides read TGTGCCAGCAGCTTAGCGTCTCAAGGCGAGCAGTACTTC. The genes are TRBV7-3 and TRBJ2-7; D unresolved. V was shortened by 2 bases and J by 6 bases, with 11 bases between the two germline ends. Per the germline V gene, CDR1 is SGHTA and CDR2 is FQGTGA. The CDR3 consists of 13 residues.

The chain recombines TRBV11-2 with TRBJ1-1, with a weak D call TRBD1 (6 bases). CDR1 is SGHAT, CDR2 FQNNGV, per germline. The CDR3 is made up of 14 amino acids. V was shortened by 6 bases and J by 12 bases, with 23 bases between the two germline ends. The CDR3 is CASRPTQGPLEPFF. Here the CDR3 DNA reads TGTGCCAGCAGACCTACGCAGGGGCCGCTAGAACCTTTCTTT.

J is TRBJ1-6 and V is TRBV11-2, with unresolved D. Germline values: CDR1 SGHAT, CDR2 FQNNGV. V gave up 1 base and J gave up 7 bases, with 11 bases separating them. The CDR3 contains 15 residues. As DNA, the CDR3 is TGTGCCAGCAGCTTAGCTTTAGGAGAAAATTCACCCCTCCACTTT. Protein: CASSLALGENSPLHF.

The chain employs TRBV4-1 and TRBJ2-7, with TRBD2 matching over 8 bases. V trimming: 0 bases; J trimming: 7 bases; junction bases outside the gene matches: 8. The CDR3 extends over 15 amino acids. Germline lookup yields CDR1 MGHRA and CDR2 YSYEKL. This CDR3 reads CASSQDMDGRVEQYF. The DNA for the CDR3 is TGCGCCAGCAGCCAAGACATGGACGGGAGGGTTGAGCAGTACTTC.